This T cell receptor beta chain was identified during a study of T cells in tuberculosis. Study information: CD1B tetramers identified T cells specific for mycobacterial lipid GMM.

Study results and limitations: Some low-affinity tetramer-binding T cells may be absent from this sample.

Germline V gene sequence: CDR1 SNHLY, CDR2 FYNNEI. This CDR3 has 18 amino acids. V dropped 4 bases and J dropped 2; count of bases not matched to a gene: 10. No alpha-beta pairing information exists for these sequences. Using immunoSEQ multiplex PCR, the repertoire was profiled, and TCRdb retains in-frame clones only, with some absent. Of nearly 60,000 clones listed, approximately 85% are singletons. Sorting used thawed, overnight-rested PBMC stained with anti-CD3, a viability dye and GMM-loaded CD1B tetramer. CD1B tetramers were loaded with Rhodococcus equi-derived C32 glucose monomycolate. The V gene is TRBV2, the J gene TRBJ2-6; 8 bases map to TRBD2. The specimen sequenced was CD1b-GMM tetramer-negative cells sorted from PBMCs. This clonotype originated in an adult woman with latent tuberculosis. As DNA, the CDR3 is TGTGCCAGCAGTGGGGGACTAGGCAATCCCCCTGGGGCCAACGTCCTGACTTTC. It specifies CASSGGLGNPPGANVLTF.